The rows below give T cell receptor beta chains drawn from one sample of a study of blood T cell repertoires in COVID-19. Method: immunoSEQ multiplex PCR; TCRdb's copy keeps in-frame clones and lacks some. In the table there are about 160,000 clones, around four fifths of which are singletons. The sequenced sample consisted of peripheral blood. The receptor set was obtained from a woman of 80 years or more with acute or convalescent COVID-19. Each CDR3 is given with its conserved first and last residue. D genes are given only for firm matches. Clone size is given for some rows only: seen once, a few or many times, or a class if the clone is expanded.

cdr3_length	clone_size	d_call	j_call	v_call	cdr3_nt	cdr3_aa
15	NA	TRBD1	TRBJ2-7	TRBV6-5	TGTGCCAGCAGCCTGGGACAGAAGAAAGTCTCCGAGCAGTACTTC	CASSLGQKKVSEQYF
13	few	NA	TRBJ1-1	TRBV5-1	TGCGCCAGCAGCTTGATCGGGGGAGGTGAAGCTTTCTTT	CASSLIGGGEAFF
14	NA	NA	TRBJ2-2	TRBV5-1	TGCGCCAGCAGCCCGGACTCAAACACCGGGGAGCTGTTTTTT	CASSPDSNTGELFF
16	NA	TRBD1	TRBJ1-2	TRBV10-3	TGTGCCATCAGTGCTTATGGGACAGGGACTAACTATGGCTACACCTTC	CAISAYGTGTNYGYTF
16	NA	NA	TRBJ2-5	TRBV5-1	TGCGCCAGCAGCTATGCCGGGACAAGAGTTCAAGAGACCCAGTACTTC	CASSYAGTRVQETQYF
13	NA	NA	TRBJ2-1	TRBV27	TGTGCCAGCAGTTTATCGCGGAACAATGAGCAGTTCTTC	CASSLSRNNEQFF
15	NA	NA	TRBJ1-1	TRBV7-8	TGTGCCAGCAACGAGCTCGGGAGGCACAACACTGAAGCTTTCTTT	CASNELGRHNTEAFF
16	NA	TRBD1	TRBJ2-3	TRBV5-1	TGCGCCAGCAGGACAGGGGGCGCCCTTAGCACAGATACGCAGTATTTT	CASRTGGALSTDTQYF
13	once	NA	TRBJ2-7	TRBV23-1	TGCGCCAGCCTAATAGCGGCAACCTACGAGCAGTACTTC	CASLIAATYEQYF
16	NA	TRBD2	TRBJ2-7	TRBV7-9	TGTGCCAGCAGCTTAGGGTGGCGGGAGAAGTTGGACGAGCAGTACTTC	CASSLGWREKLDEQYF
15	NA	NA	TRBJ2-3	TRBV30	TGTGCCTGGAACGCCAAGGGGGGGAGGACAGATACGCAGTATTTT	CAWNAKGGRTDTQYF
13	few	NA	TRBJ2-1	TRBV4-1	TGCGCCAGCAGCCATCGGGAGTACAATGAGCAGTTCTTC	CASSHREYNEQFF
15	NA	TRBD1	TRBJ1-2	TRBV6-5	TGTGCCAGCAGTTACTCGAGGGACAGGGTCTTTGGCTACACCTTC	CASSYSRDRVFGYTF
17	few	NA	TRBJ2-1	TRBV15	TGTGCCACCAGCAGAGATTTTAACTACCTATCCTACAATGAGCAGTTCTTC	CATSRDFNYLSYNEQFF
15	NA	TRBD1	TRBJ1-5	TRBV18	TGTGCCAGCTCACAGGACAGGGCTAGCAATCAGCCCCAGCATTTT	CASSQDRASNQPQHF
12	NA	NA	TRBJ2-1	TRBV7-8	TGTGCCAGCAGCTTCGGGGAGGATGAGCAGTTCTTC	CASSFGEDEQFF
14	NA	TRBD1	TRBJ1-1	TRBV30	TGTGCCTGGAGGACGACAGGGTCGGGCACTGAAGCTTTCTTT	CAWRTTGSGTEAFF
15	NA	NA	TRBJ1-4	TRBV5-1	TGCGCCAGCAGCTTCGACAGACCCACAAGTGAAAAACTGTTTTTT	CASSFDRPTSEKLFF
16	few	NA	TRBJ1-1	TRBV19	TGTGCCAGTAGTGTCCACAGGGATATAGGAAACACTGAAGCTTTCTTT	CASSVHRDIGNTEAFF
11	once	NA	TRBJ1-1	TRBV28	TGTGCCAGCCCCCGCGGGACTGAAGCTTTCTTT	CASPRGTEAFF
18	once	TRBD2	TRBJ2-5	TRBV4-1	TGCGCCAGCAGCCAAGTGGGAGGTAGCGGGAGGGCACAAGAGACCCAGTACTTC	CASSQVGGSGRAQETQYF
12	NA	NA	TRBJ2-7	TRBV3-1/TRBV3-2	TGTGCCAGCAGCCAAGTAAAACAGGGGCAGTACTTC	CASSQVKQGQYF
14	NA	TRBD1	TRBJ2-7	TRBV2	TGTGCCAGGGGAAGGGGGACAGTTAACTACGAGCAGTACTTC	CARGRGTVNYEQYF
14	NA	NA	TRBJ1-2	TRBV5-1	TGCGCCAGCTCATTTCCCGGGTCCAACTATGGCTACACCTTC	CASSFPGSNYGYTF
16	NA	NA	TRBJ1-3	TRBV5-8	TGTGCCAGCAGCCGTGCCCCCACAAGATCTGGAAACACCATATATTTT	CASSRAPTRSGNTIYF
13	NA	NA	TRBJ2-5	TRBV11-2	TGTGCCAGCAGCTTCGGGGTCGAGGGGACCCAGTACTTC	CASSFGVEGTQYF
13	few	NA	TRBJ1-3	TRBV10-3	TGTGCCATCATGCGGGCACCGGGAAACACCATATATTTT	CAIMRAPGNTIYF
13	NA	NA	TRBJ2-7	TRBV11-2	TGTGCCAGCAGCTTAGATTCCGGCTACGAGCAGTACTTC	CASSLDSGYEQYF
13	NA	NA	TRBJ1-1	TRBV5-1	TGCGCCAGCAGCATAGGGGATAACACTGAAGCTTTCTTT	CASSIGDNTEAFF
17	NA	NA	TRBJ2-3	TRBV4-2	TGTGCCAGCAGCCAAGATATCGCCGGAGGGTTGTTAAATACGCAGTATTTT	CASSQDIAGGLLNTQYF
13	NA	TRBD1	TRBJ2-1	TRBV5-1	TGCGCCAGCAGCTCTTACAGGGGTAACGAGCAGTTCTTC	CASSSYRGNEQFF
11	NA	NA	TRBJ1-2	TRBV9	TGTGCCAGCAGTGCCACAGGGACCTACACCTTC	CASSATGTYTF
14	NA	TRBD1	TRBJ2-2	TRBV29-1	TGCAGCGTCTGGACAGGGGGTACCACCGGGGAGCTGTTTTTT	CSVWTGGTTGELFF
15	NA	TRBD1	TRBJ2-3	TRBV9	TGTGCCAGCAGCGAGACCGACACAGGGGTAGATACGCAGTATTTT	CASSETDTGVDTQYF
16	NA	NA	TRBJ1-3	TRBV4-2	TGTGCCAGCAGCCTCAGGCACACTGACGACAGAAACACCATATATTTT	CASSLRHTDDRNTIYF
16	NA	NA	TRBJ2-3	TRBV6-5	TGTGCCAGCAGTTACTCGGGAGCGAGAGGAACAGATACGCAGTATTTT	CASSYSGARGTDTQYF
13	few	TRBD2	TRBJ2-5	TRBV6-4	TGTGCCAGCAGCGTTACTAGCGAGGAGACCCAGTACTTC	CASSVTSEETQYF
14	NA	NA	TRBJ1-3	TRBV7-2	TGTGCCAGCAGCCCTAACCCGTCTGGAAACACCATATATTTT	CASSPNPSGNTIYF
13	few	NA	TRBJ1-4	TRBV2	TGTGCCAGCACCATGGCTACAGGGAAGGAACTGTTTTTT	CASTMATGKELFF
15	few	NA	TRBJ1-2	TRBV6-5	TGTGCCAGCAGTTACTCGGCAGGGCTCTACTATGGCTACACCTTC	CASSYSAGLYYGYTF
15	NA	NA	TRBJ1-2	TRBV6-5	TGTGCCAGCAACCCAAGGGGCAGGGCAACCTATGGCTACACCTTC	CASNPRGRATYGYTF
13	NA	TRBD1	TRBJ1-5	TRBV6-2/TRBV6-3	TGTGCCAGCAGTAGACAGGGGAATCAGCCCCAGCATTTT	CASSRQGNQPQHF
16	NA	NA	TRBJ1-2	TRBV5-6	TGTGCCAGCAGCTCGGGACATAGAGGGTCCGGCTATGGCTACACCTTC	CASSSGHRGSGYGYTF
15	once	NA	TRBJ1-2	TRBV5-1	TGCGCCAGCAGGGGTGACCGCAACCAGGGCTATGGCTACACCTTC	CASRGDRNQGYGYTF
18	NA	TRBD1	TRBJ1-4	TRBV7-9	TGTGCCAGCAGCCCGGCCGGGGACAGGGGGTCCCTCGATGAAAAACTGTTTTTT	CASSPAGDRGSLDEKLFF
15	NA	NA	TRBJ2-3	TRBV30	TGTGCCTGGAGTGACCCGGCGGTGCGGACAGATACGCAGTATTTT	CAWSDPAVRTDTQYF
16	NA	TRBD2	TRBJ2-5	TRBV2	TGTGCCAGCTCGGGACTAGCGGGAGGGAGCCAAGAGACCCAGTACTTC	CASSGLAGGSQETQYF
15	NA	TRBD2	TRBJ2-1	TRBV4-3	TGCGCCAGCAGCCCGCGGACTAGCGGGGACAATGAGCAGTTCTTC	CASSPRTSGDNEQFF
17	many	NA	TRBJ1-2	TRBV14	TGTGCCAGCAGCCAGGGTGAACTATACTCGTTAACCTTTGGCTACACCTTC	CASSQGELYSLTFGYTF
16	NA	TRBD1	TRBJ2-1	TRBV20-1	TGCAGTGCTAGTAGCTCCCAGGACAGGCTACACAATGAGCAGTTCTTC	CSASSSQDRLHNEQFF
16	NA	NA	TRBJ2-6	TRBV5-1	TGCGCCAGCAGCCGGGAACTAGCTCCTGGGGCCAACGTCCTGACTTTC	CASSRELAPGANVLTF
15	NA	TRBD1	TRBJ2-7	TRBV27	TGTGCCAGCGCGAGCCGGACAGGGTGGGCCTACGAGCAGTACTTC	CASASRTGWAYEQYF
10	NA	NA	TRBJ2-5	TRBV2	TGTGCCAGCGGGGGGGAGACCCAGTACTTC	CASGGETQYF
16	NA	NA	TRBJ1-1	TRBV9	TGTGCCAGCAGCGCAGACGTTGGAGGCGGGGGCACTGAAGCTTTCTTT	CASSADVGGGGTEAFF
16	NA	TRBD1	TRBJ1-2	TRBV11-2	TGTGCCAGCAGCTCCTCAAAGGGGGCAGGCCGCTCTGGCTACACCTTC	CASSSSKGAGRSGYTF
15	NA	TRBD1	TRBJ2-7	TRBV18	TGTGCCAGCTCACCCTATCGGGACAGGGTCTACGAGCAGTACTTC	CASSPYRDRVYEQYF
14	NA	TRBD1	TRBJ1-2	TRBV29-1	TGCAGCGCCTGGACAGGCCCCGTAGGCTATGGCTACACCTTC	CSAWTGPVGYGYTF
17	NA	TRBD1	TRBJ2-2	TRBV3-1/TRBV3-2	TGTGCCAGCAGCCTTCAGGACAGGCCCCAGAGGACCGGGGAGCTGTTTTTT	CASSLQDRPQRTGELFF
15	once	TRBD2	TRBJ2-2	TRBV10-3	TGTGCCACCTCGGGACTAGCGGGAGGGTCCGGGGAGCTGTTTTTT	CATSGLAGGSGELFF